These T cell receptor beta chains were read from a single sample in a study of cytomegalovirus exposure and HLA in healthy donors. Clones were read by immunoSEQ multiplex PCR, and TCRdb kept only the in-frame ones, dropping some. Among some 140,000 clones listed, 65% to 80% were seen once. The source material was PBMCs. The receptor set was obtained from a middle-aged man in good health and CMV-seropositive. CDR3s include the opening cysteine and the closing phenylalanine or tryptophan. The order of the fields is clone size, V gene, CDR3 protein. Clone sizes are given selectively: once, few, many, or a class where the clone is expanded.

clone size: few; V gene: TRBV30; CDR3 protein: CAGDVEANYGYTF
clone size: NA; V gene: TRBV19; CDR3 protein: CASSSAGGSINEQFF
clone size: NA; V gene: TRBV5-6; CDR3 protein: CASSSPWVEGLNEQFF
clone size: NA; V gene: TRBV5-4; CDR3 protein: CASSSPVGVWNYGYTF
clone size: NA; V gene: TRBV9; CDR3 protein: CASSVARTNYGYTF
clone size: NA; V gene: TRBV30; CDR3 protein: CAWSVGTANSPLHF
clone size: NA; V gene: TRBV2; CDR3 protein: CASRAEDTQYF
clone size: NA; V gene: TRBV2; CDR3 protein: CASSEGGPLLALHF
clone size: few; V gene: TRBV25-1; CDR3 protein: CASTKWEWGELFF
clone size: NA; V gene: TRBV7-6; CDR3 protein: CASSLGPDTQYF
clone size: NA; V gene: TRBV10-3; CDR3 protein: CAISEGGTGELFF
clone size: NA; V gene: TRBV29-1; CDR3 protein: CSVPNAWGLYGYTF
clone size: NA; V gene: TRBV4-1; CDR3 protein: CASSQATSGSYEQYF
clone size: NA; V gene: TRBV5-1; CDR3 protein: CASSLDGREGTSYEQYF
clone size: NA; V gene: TRBV6-5; CDR3 protein: CASSWGQNTEAFF
clone size: NA; V gene: TRBV7-8; CDR3 protein: CASSLVRGLALNSGQFF
clone size: NA; V gene: TRBV25-1; CDR3 protein: CASSEVGQPSEEQYF
clone size: NA; V gene: TRBV6-5; CDR3 protein: CASRRTGFSGNTIYF
clone size: few; V gene: TRBV7-2; CDR3 protein: CASSYTPRYNEQFF
clone size: NA; V gene: TRBV5-5; CDR3 protein: CASSLGQGALETQYF
clone size: NA; V gene: TRBV15; CDR3 protein: CATSRGGAGVEQYF
clone size: NA; V gene: TRBV30; CDR3 protein: CAWSVPAGTYEQYF
clone size: NA; V gene: TRBV7-6; CDR3 protein: CASSLLKSGANVLTF
clone size: once; V gene: TRBV19; CDR3 protein: CASSNGQGATYEQYF
clone size: NA; V gene: TRBV29-1; CDR3 protein: CSASQGQRGRPYF
clone size: NA; V gene: TRBV11-3; CDR3 protein: CASSLDTNIYNEQFF
clone size: NA; V gene: TRBV2; CDR3 protein: CASRSLTDTQYF
clone size: few; V gene: TRBV19; CDR3 protein: CASSTWPPIRDRQPQHF
clone size: few; V gene: TRBV7-6; CDR3 protein: CASSLPLSVRANTGELFF
clone size: NA; V gene: TRBV6-6; CDR3 protein: CASKNQRLAEETQYF
clone size: NA; V gene: TRBV7-6; CDR3 protein: CASSLAQAGANVLTF
clone size: NA; V gene: TRBV9; CDR3 protein: CASSPTSGRDEQYF
clone size: NA; V gene: TRBV28; CDR3 protein: CASRDKGTGAFYGYTF
clone size: NA; V gene: TRBV19; CDR3 protein: CASSKGHRAWTEAFF
clone size: NA; V gene: TRBV6-6; CDR3 protein: CASSLAGGRSSYEQYF
clone size: few; V gene: TRBV5-1; CDR3 protein: CASGQGTGNTIYF
clone size: once; V gene: TRBV6-5; CDR3 protein: CASSLTSGTDTQYF
clone size: NA; V gene: TRBV5-1; CDR3 protein: CASSLKLQETQYF
clone size: NA; V gene: TRBV19; CDR3 protein: CASKRGGRYSNQPQHF
clone size: NA; V gene: TRBV18; CDR3 protein: CASSFRETQYF
clone size: NA; V gene: TRBV6-4; CDR3 protein: CASSDSSGANILTF
clone size: NA; V gene: TRBV7-9; CDR3 protein: CASSFLSDQPQHF
clone size: few; V gene: TRBV19; CDR3 protein: CASSTAGPIEPQHF
clone size: NA; V gene: TRBV7-2; CDR3 protein: CASRGYGGPIPNEQFF
clone size: NA; V gene: TRBV11-3; CDR3 protein: CASSTTGLVNSPLHF
clone size: NA; V gene: TRBV19; CDR3 protein: CASSIDTGGSNQPQHF
clone size: once; V gene: TRBV29-1; CDR3 protein: CSVRTGRDQPQHF
clone size: NA; V gene: TRBV15; CDR3 protein: CATSFSTEFAHEQYF
clone size: NA; V gene: TRBV20-1; CDR3 protein: CSALAAYEQYF
clone size: NA; V gene: TRBV21-1; CDR3 protein: CASSKAQKANRGLNDTFGQYF
clone size: NA; V gene: TRBV6-5; CDR3 protein: CASSSGTGVTEAFF
clone size: NA; V gene: TRBV9; CDR3 protein: CASRADRGSITGELFF
clone size: NA; V gene: TRBV5-1; CDR3 protein: CASNRQGMNTEAFF
clone size: few; V gene: TRBV7-3; CDR3 protein: CASSLSPTDTQYF
clone size: once; V gene: TRBV7-8; CDR3 protein: CASSLVSGYGYTF